These 27 T cell receptor beta chains originate from one sample sequenced in a study of shared clonotypes between healthy human individuals. CD45RO-negative CD8 cells positively selected for CCR7 made up the naive population, which excluded terminally differentiated effector memory CD45RA+ cells. Here immunoSEQ multiplex PCR was the method, and the copy in TCRdb shows in-frame clones only, minus some. Of about 2.1 million clones detected, just under 95% appear once; the ten largest clones hold 1.5% to 2%. What was sequenced was naive CD8+ T cells from PBMCs. The receptors stem from a man aged 18 to 29 in good health. Some clones in this sample may be carry-over from other donors' samples.

The chain uses TRBV2 and TRBJ2-7; 9 positions agree with TRBD2. Unmatched junction bases numbered 5, after V lost 4 bases and J lost 1 base. CDR3 size: 15 residues. The germline V gene encodes CDR1 SNHLY and CDR2 FYNNEI. The CDR3 is CASSAPGLASYEQYF. In DNA form, the CDR3 reads TGTGCCAGCAGTGCACCGGGACTAGCATCCTACGAGCAGTACTTC. The full variable domain, its missing parts supplied by reference TRBV2 and TRBJ2-7, is EPEVTQTPSHQVTQMGQEVILRCVPISNHLYFYWYRQILGQKVEFLVSFYNNEISEKSEIFDDQFSVERPDGSNFTLKIRSTKLEDSAMYFCASSAPGLASYEQYFGPGTRLTVT.

This clone was counted a single time. V gene TRBV4-1 combines with J gene TRBJ2-7; 9 bases are a match to TRBD1. V gave up 6 bases and J gave up 3 bases; unmatched junction bases: 6. Per germline, CDR1 MGHRA and CDR2 YSYEKL. CDR3 length: 14 amino acids. The CDR3, as DNA: TGCGCCAGCAGTCCACGGGACAGGGACTACGAGCAGTACTTC. Its protein is CASSPRDRDYEQYF.

This chain joins TRBV27 and TRBJ1-2, with 8 bases matching TRBD1. This CDR3 has 15 amino acids. CDR1 and CDR2 from the germline V gene are MNHEY and SMNVEV (reference sequence). V gave up 7 bases and J gave up 0 bases; unmatched junction bases: 7. The CDR3 is CASTDRGPANYGYTF. CDR3 coding DNA: TGTGCCAGCACCGACAGGGGACCAGCTAACTATGGCTACACCTTC.

The chain employs TRBV11-2 and TRBJ2-7; 8 nucleotides agree with TRBD1. CDR3 size: 15 residues. Germline V gives CDR1 SGHAT, CDR2 FQNNGV. J was trimmed by 1 base and V by 5 bases; bases with no gene match: 7. Written as DNA, the CDR3 is TGTGCCAGCAGCGCAGCAGGGGGCAGTTCCTACGAGCAGTACTTC. This codes for CASSAAGGSSYEQYF. Together with reference TRBV11-2 and TRBJ2-7, the CDR3 gives the full variable domain: EAGVAQSPRYKIIEKRQSVAFWCNPISGHATLYWYQQILGQGPKLLIQFQNNGVVDDSQLPKDRFSAERLKGVDSTLKIQPAKLEDSAVYLCASSAAGGSSYEQYFGPGTRLTVT.

The chain links TRBV11-2 to TRBJ2-1; D is undetermined. CDR1 is SGHAT, CDR2 FQNNGV, per germline. Trimming took 4 bases from V and 0 from J, leaving 22 bases between them. This CDR3 is 19 amino acids long. This chain's CDR3 is CASSSAPRRSGSSYNEQFF. DNA for the CDR3: TGTGCCAGCAGCTCCGCTCCCCGGCGGAGTGGAAGCTCCTACAATGAGCAGTTCTTC.

The chain joins TRBV18 to TRBJ2-3, with D possibly being TRBD2 (6 bases). The CDR3 is 17 residues long. With 3 bases removed from V and 5 bases from J, the gap between germline ends came to 21 bases. Germline V gene lookup returns CDR1 KGHSH and CDR2 LQKENI. As DNA, the CDR3 is TGTGCCAGCTCACCTGACCCGGGACTCGCCGGGGAAGATACGCAGTATTTT. Translating gives CASSPDPGLAGEDTQYF.

The chain links TRBV27 to TRBJ2-7; a possible D gene is TRBD1 (5 bases). The V end lost 2 bases, the J end lost 6 bases, and 11 bases lay between the germline ends. CDR1 is MNHEY and CDR2 is SMNVEV in the germline V gene (reference sequence). The CDR3 has 13 amino acids. The CDR3 region has the DNA TGTGCCAGCAGTTTACGCAGGGCAGGCGAGCAGTACTTC. It specifies CASSLRRAGEQYF.

This clone appeared a single time. This chain links TRBV27 with TRBJ2-5; D tentatively reads TRBD1 or TRBD2 (6 bases each). V lost 10 bases and J lost 0, with 18 bases in between. CDR1 is MNHEY, CDR2 SMNVEV, per germline (reference sequence). The CDR3 has 15 residues. CDR3 residues: CATKRGALYQETQYF. The CDR3 coding sequence is TGTGCCACAAAAAGGGGGGCCCTATACCAAGAGACCCAGTACTTC.

The chain carries TRBV4-1 and TRBJ2-1; no firm D call. The CDR3 is 19 residues long. Trimming shortened V by 0 bases and J by 3 bases, and 21 bases separated the two germline ends. Germline CDR1 reads MGHRA; CDR2 reads YSYEKL. The CDR3 is CASSQDRLGSDAHYNEQFF. The CDR3 DNA is TGCGCCAGCAGCCAAGACAGATTAGGTAGTGACGCCCACTACAATGAGCAGTTCTTC.

The chain couples TRBV6-6 to TRBJ2-1; 10 bases align to TRBD1. Germline V gene data show CDR1 as MNHNY and CDR2 as SVGAGI (reference sequence). CDR3 length: 15 residues. V was clipped by 2 bases and J by 5 bases; unmatched bases: 3. The CDR3 here is CASSYLGQGNNEQFF. The CDR3 DNA reads TGTGCCAGCAGTTACCTGGGACAGGGGAACAATGAGCAGTTCTTC.

The chain combines TRBV6-6 with TRBJ2-1; D perhaps matches TRBD2 (5 bases). The CDR3 runs 15 residues. CDR1 and CDR2 (germline): MNHNY, SVGAGI (reference sequence). The ends were cut back, 7 bases at V and 0 bases at J, with 13 bases in the middle. CDR3 DNA sequence: TGTGCCAGCATTCCCGGGGTCAGCTCCTACAATGAGCAGTTCTTC. Translated: CASIPGVSSYNEQFF.

This clone was observed a single time. The genes are TRBV6-1 and TRBJ2-7; D call uncertain. CDR3 length equals 12 residues. Trimming took 3 bases from V and 7 from J, leaving 10 bases between them. Germline loops: CDR1 MNHNS, CDR2 SASEGT. Written as DNA, the CDR3 is TGTGCCAGCAGTGACCAAAGAGAGGAGCAGTACTTC. Amino acid sequence: CASSDQREEQYF.

The chain joins TRBV7-3 to TRBJ1-1; D remains ambiguous. The germline V gene has CDR1 SGHTA and CDR2 FQGTGA. The CDR3 has 14 amino acids. V was pared by 1 base and J by 7 bases, with 13 bases between. The DNA for the CDR3 is TGTGCCAGCAGCTTAAGTAGTACTTGGGATGAAGCTTTCTTT. Translating gives CASSLSSTWDEAFF.

CDR3 bases: TGTGCCATCAGTGGGGGGCCGGACACCAGATCCTACGAGCAGTACTTC. This translates into CAISGGPDTRSYEQYF. The chain combines TRBV10-3 with TRBJ2-7; a possible D gene is TRBD1 (6 bases). Trimming removed 4 bases at V and 1 base at J, with 17 bases between. The CDR3 contains 16 residues. Germline CDR1 ENHRY, CDR2 SYGVKD.

On this clone: At the DNA level, this CDR3 is encoded by other sequences in the same sample as well. The gene calls are TRBV27 and TRBJ2-5; 7 bases are a match to TRBD2. J lost 4 bases, V lost 2 bases, and 1 base had no gene match. The CDR3 is 13 amino acids. CDR1 is MNHEY, CDR2 SMNVEV, per germline (reference sequence). In DNA, the CDR3 is TGTGCCAGCAGTTTACGCGGGAGAGAGACCCAGTACTTC. This sequence encodes CASSLRGRETQYF.

As to this clone: The same CDR3 can be traced to other DNA sequences in this sample. V and J are TRBV14 and TRBJ2-7; D gene ambiguous. The ends were cut back, 2 bases at V and 2 bases at J, with 4 bases in the middle. The CDR3 runs 12 residues. The germline V gene has CDR1 SGHDN and CDR2 FVKESK. This chain's CDR3 is CASSQRTYEQYF. The DNA of the CDR3 is TGTGCCAGCAGCCAAAGGACCTACGAGCAGTACTTC.

V gene TRBV27 combines with J gene TRBJ1-5, with a possible D match to TRBD1 (6 bases). The CDR3 consists of 16 residues. Looked up from germline, CDR1 is MNHEY and CDR2 is SMNVEV (reference sequence). The ends were cut back, 7 bases at V and 2 bases at J, with 18 bases in the middle. CDR3 nucleotide sequence: TGTGCCAGCATCCCAAGCGGCAGGGGACGCAATCAGCCCCAGCATTTT. The encoded protein is CASIPSGRGRNQPQHF.

The chain joins TRBV27 to TRBJ2-4; D remains ambiguous. The V end was cut by 6 bases, the J end by 5 bases, with 11 bases between. In germline, CDR1 is MNHEY, CDR2 SMNVEV (reference sequence). The CDR3 totals 13 residues. CDR3: CASRDLLQNIQYF. Written as DNA, the CDR3 is TGTGCCAGCAGGGACCTTTTACAAAACATTCAGTACTTC.

V gene TRBV14 combines with J gene TRBJ2-1; D remains ambiguous. CDR3 length: 12 residues. The germline V gene has CDR1 SGHDN and CDR2 FVKESK. Trimming stripped 2 bases from V and 10 bases from J, with 9 bases between. The CDR3 here is CASSQYLWEQFF. The CDR3, as DNA: TGTGCCAGCAGCCAATATTTATGGGAGCAGTTCTTC.

This chain connects TRBV6-6 to TRBJ2-7; 7 nucleotides align to TRBD1. V dropped 6 bases and J dropped 2; count of bases not matched to a gene: 10. The CDR3 has 15 amino acids. Germline V gene sequence: CDR1 MNHNY, CDR2 SVGAGI (reference sequence). The CDR3 DNA follows: TGTGCCAGCAGGCTTGACAGGGCTCTGACCTACGAGCAGTACTTC. It translates to CASRLDRALTYEQYF.

Notes on this clone: Other DNA sequences in the sample encode the same CDR3. The chain couples TRBV19 to TRBJ2-2; D gene uncertain. The CDR3 extends over 13 amino acids. V lost 4 bases to trimming and J lost 0 bases, with 3 bases between them. Germline V gene lookup returns CDR1 LNHDA and CDR2 SQIVND (reference sequence). The CDR3 is CASSTANTGELFF. The CDR3 region has the DNA TGTGCCAGTAGTACAGCGAACACCGGGGAGCTGTTTTTT.

The sample holds one count of this clone. The J gene is TRBJ2-7, the V gene TRBV9, with TRBD1 as a possible D gene (5 bases). This CDR3 contains 15 residues. The V end was cut by 3 bases, the J end by 0 bases, with 13 bases between. The germline gives CDR1 SGDLS, CDR2 YYNGEE. The CDR3 here is CASSADSRSSYEQYF. The CDR3 bases are TGTGCCAGCAGCGCCGACAGTCGGAGCTCCTACGAGCAGTACTTC.

The J gene is TRBJ2-3, the V gene TRBV6-5, with D possibly matching TRBD1 (5 bases). CDR1 and CDR2 from the germline V gene are MNHEY and SVGAGI. The CDR3 is 15 residues long. The germline V and J ends were trimmed by 1 base and 0 bases, with 8 bases remaining between them. CDR3 sequence (DNA): TGTGCCAGCAGTTACTTAGCAGGGAGCACAGATACGCAGTATTTT. This codes for CASSYLAGSTDTQYF.

The rearrangement joins TRBV28 to TRBJ1-2, with a weak D call TRBD1 (5 bases). This CDR3 has 15 residues. CDR1 MDHEN and CDR2 SYDVKM come from the germline V gene. V gave up 5 bases and J gave up 4 bases, with 17 bases separating them. CDR3 sequence (DNA): TGTGCCAGCAGTACCCAGCCGGGGGTATCCTATGGCTACACCTTC. Translating gives CASSTQPGVSYGYTF.

The rearrangement links TRBV2 to TRBJ2-7; D might be TRBD1 (6 bases). CDR1 and CDR2 from the germline V gene are SNHLY and FYNNEI. The CDR3 sequence is 14 residues long. Trimming stripped 3 bases from V and 3 bases from J, with 12 bases between. The CDR3 DNA follows: TGTGCCAGCAGTGAGAGGTGGACAGACTACGAGCAGTACTTC. Amino acid sequence: CASSERWTDYEQYF. The variable domain in full, completed from reference TRBV2 and TRBJ2-7, reads EPEVTQTPSHQVTQMGQEVILRCVPISNHLYFYWYRQILGQKVEFLVSFYNNEISEKSEIFDDQFSVERPDGSNFTLKIRSTKLEDSAMYFCASSERWTDYEQYFGPGTRLTVT.

CDR3 sequence reads: CASTPDNYLRMDTEAFF. In DNA form, the CDR3 reads TGTGCCAGTACCCCGGACAACTACCTTAGAATGGACACTGAAGCTTTCTTT. The rearrangement joins TRBV19 to TRBJ1-1; maybe TRBD1 (5 bases). This CDR3 is 17 amino acids long. Trimming removed 7 bases at V and 3 bases at J, with 24 bases between. The germline V gene has CDR1 LNHDA and CDR2 SQIVND (reference sequence).

This clone came up once. The CDR3 sequence is CASSQDSGREREFGYEQFF. The CDR3 nucleotides read TGCGCCAGCAGCCAAGACTCTGGGCGGGAGCGGGAGTTCGGGTATGAGCAGTTCTTC. The chain combines TRBV4-3 with TRBJ2-1, with TRBD2 matching over 8 bases. The CDR3 runs to 19 residues. With 0 bases clipped from V and 8 bases from J, the junction kept 18 bases outside the gene matches. Per germline, CDR1 LGHNA and CDR2 YSLEER.